This T cell receptor beta chain originates from a study of sequential checkpoint blockade in melanoma. Study in general: Randomization was 1:1 between first-line nivolumab→ipilimumab and ipilimumab→nivolumab. Both treatment sequences were followed by maintenance nivolumab.

Treatment: randomized to nivolumab then ipilimumab (arm A) or the reverse (arm B). Sorted cells were live CD3+CD8+, lacking CD19 and CD56, from PBMCs. Some clones are missing from TCRdb's copy, which holds only in-frame ones; the method was immunoSEQ multiplex PCR. The top ten clones hold 22% of a sample with fewer than 40,000 clones, around 88% of them seen once. The sample in question was CD8+ T cells sorted from blood (inferred from file names), obtained from a patient given nivolumab and ipilimumab in sequence. The TCR originated in a human donor with melanoma.

Here the CDR3 DNA reads TGTGCCAGCAGCCGATCCCGGGACAGGGACCTCTACGAGCAGTACTTC. This codes for CASSRSRDRDLYEQYF. This chain joins TRBV7-9 and TRBJ2-7, with 9 bases identical to TRBD1. V was pared by 5 bases and J by 3 bases, with 11 bases of the junction left unmatched. CDR1 SEHNR and CDR2 FQNEAQ come from the germline V gene (reference sequence). This CDR3 has 16 residues.